There are many counts of the clone carrying this T cell receptor (beta chain). The entry originates in a study of T cells in Graves' hyperthyroidism and ophthalmopathy. The CDR3 is 13 amino acids. The germline V gene encodes CDR1 PRHDT and CDR2 FYEKMQ (reference sequence). Trimming took 2 bases from V and 5 from J, leaving 9 bases between them. Each diagnosis was grounded in clinical symptoms, serum thyroxine and TRAb, thyroid ultrasound, and orbital computed tomography. What was amplified from RNA transcripts were TCR beta CDR3 regions. Primed by the HTBI set, a first-round RT-PCR was run on the TCR CDR3. TCRdb redid the calling of the multiplex PCR reads with MiXCR, one entry per CDR3 protein. Of a few hundred thousand distinct CDR3 sequences listed, about 15% are singletons.

The clonotype originates from a woman under 30 with Graves' hyperthyroidism that later progressed to Graves' ophthalmopathy. The rearrangement joins TRBV13 to TRBJ2-5; D unresolved. Sequenced sample: blood. The CDR3 here is CASSLTVSETQYF. The CDR3, as DNA: TGTGCCAGCAGCTTAACGGTCTCCGAGACCCAGTACTTC.